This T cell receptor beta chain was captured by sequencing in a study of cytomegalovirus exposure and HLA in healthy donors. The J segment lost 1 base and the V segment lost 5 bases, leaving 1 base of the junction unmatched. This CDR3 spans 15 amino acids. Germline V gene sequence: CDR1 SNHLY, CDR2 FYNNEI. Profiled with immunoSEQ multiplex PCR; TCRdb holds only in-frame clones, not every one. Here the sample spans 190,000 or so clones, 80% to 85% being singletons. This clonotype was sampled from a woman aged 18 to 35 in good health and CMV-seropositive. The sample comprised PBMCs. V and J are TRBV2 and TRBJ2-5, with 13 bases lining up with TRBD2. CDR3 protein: CASSRLAGGQETQYF. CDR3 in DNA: TGTGCCAGCAGTAGACTAGCGGGGGGCCAAGAGACCCAGTACTTC.